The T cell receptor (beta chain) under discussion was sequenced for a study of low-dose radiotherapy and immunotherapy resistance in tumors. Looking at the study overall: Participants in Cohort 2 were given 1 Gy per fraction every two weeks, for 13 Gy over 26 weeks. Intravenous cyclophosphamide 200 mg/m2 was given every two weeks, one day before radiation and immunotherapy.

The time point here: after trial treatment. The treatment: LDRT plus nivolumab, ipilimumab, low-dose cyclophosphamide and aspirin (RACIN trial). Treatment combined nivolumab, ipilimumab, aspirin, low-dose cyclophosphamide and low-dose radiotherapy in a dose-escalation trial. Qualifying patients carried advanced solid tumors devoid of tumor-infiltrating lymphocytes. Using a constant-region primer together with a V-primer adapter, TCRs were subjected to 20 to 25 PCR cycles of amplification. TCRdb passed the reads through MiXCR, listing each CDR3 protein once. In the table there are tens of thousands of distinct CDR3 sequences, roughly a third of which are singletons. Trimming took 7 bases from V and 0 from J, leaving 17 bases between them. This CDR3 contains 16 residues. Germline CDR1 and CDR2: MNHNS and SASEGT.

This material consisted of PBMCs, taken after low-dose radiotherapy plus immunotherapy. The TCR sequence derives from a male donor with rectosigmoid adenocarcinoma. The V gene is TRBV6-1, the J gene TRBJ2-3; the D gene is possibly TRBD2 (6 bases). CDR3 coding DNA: TGTGCCAGCAACCCACGGACTGGAGGGAGCACAGATACGCAGTATTTT. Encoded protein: CASNPRTGGSTDTQYF.